Listed here are 9 T cell receptor beta chains from one sample, sequenced in a study of Graves' ophthalmopathy and Graves' hyperthyroidism. Amplified TCR beta CDR3 regions were obtained using RNA transcripts as template. The library came from an HTBI-primed first-round RT-PCR and a second-round multiplex PCR. From the multiplex PCR reads, TCRdb called clonotypes with MiXCR, one entry per CDR3 protein. Counted here are roughly 480,000 distinct CDR3 sequences, approximately 14% occurring once; the ten biggest clones make up 9.8%. The sequenced sample consisted of blood. The receptors here all came from a woman aged 25 to 39 with Graves' ophthalmopathy.

The chain joins TRBV12-3 or TRBV12-4 to TRBJ2-5, with 7 bases fitting TRBD1. V shed 6 bases and J 4 bases; nucleotides not matched to a gene: 8. The CDR3 length is 14 residues. As DNA, the CDR3 is TGTGCCAGCAGCCCCCCGAAGGGGGCAGAGACCCAGTACTTC. It translates to CASSPPKGAETQYF.

J is TRBJ2-5 and V is TRBV7-3; weak D call: TRBD2 (6 bases). Between the trimmed V and J ends, which lost 2 bases and 5 bases, there was a span of 12 bases. Germline CDR1 is SGHTA and CDR2 is FQGTGA. This CDR3 has 14 residues. CDR3 amino acids: CASSLSGTHETQYF. The CDR3 DNA reads as TGTGCCAGCAGCTTATCCGGGACTCATGAGACCCAGTACTTC.

Ten or more counts support this clonotype. The rearrangement joins TRBV18 to TRBJ1-2; tentative D call: TRBD1 (6 bases). V lost 8 bases and J 4 bases, leaving 17 bases between the germline ends. The CDR3 sequence is 14 residues long. Germline CDR1 KGHSH, CDR2 LQKENI. CDR3 protein: CASRGTLRGYGYTF. CDR3 nucleotides: TGTGCCAGCCGTGGGACATTACGGGGCTATGGCTACACCTTC.

This clonotype was observed many times. V gene TRBV7-2 combines with J gene TRBJ2-5, with 9 positions matching TRBD1. Germline CDR1 reads SGHTA; CDR2 reads FQGNSA. V lost 5 bases, J lost 8 bases, and 9 bases stayed unmatched. CDR3 length equals 14 residues. The CDR3 sequence is CASSPDRGVETQYF. CDR3 in DNA: TGTGCCAGCAGCCCTGACAGGGGGGTGGAAACCCAGTACTTC.

This clonotype was seen many times. J is TRBJ1-5 and V is TRBV6-1; 9 bases match TRBD1. The J segment lost 9 bases and the V segment lost 6 bases, leaving 12 bases of the junction unmatched. The germline V gene has CDR1 MNHNS and CDR2 SASEGT. The CDR3 consists of 15 residues. CDR3 protein: CASRTRQGVERPQHF. CDR3 nucleotide sequence: TGTGCCAGCAGGACACGACAGGGGGTAGAAAGGCCCCAGCATTTT.

This chain joins TRBV11-2 and TRBJ2-7, with 7 bases lining up with TRBD1. The CDR3 consists of 16 residues. Germline-derived CDR1 and CDR2 are SGHAT and FQNNGV. Germline trimming cut 3 bases from V and 0 bases from J; bases unmatched to any gene: 8. The CDR3 nucleotides are TGTGCCAGCAGCTTGTACTACAGGGGAATCTCCTACGAGCAGTACTTC. Protein: CASSLYYRGISYEQYF.

This clonotype was seen many times. This sequence joins TRBV28 and TRBJ1-1; no definite D call. Per germline, CDR1 MDHEN and CDR2 SYDVKM. V lost 3 bases, J lost 1 base, and 9 bases lay in between. The CDR3 is 14 amino acids. The CDR3 loop reads CASSFEDGNTEAFF. The CDR3 DNA reads as TGTGCCAGCAGTTTTGAGGACGGGAACACTGAAGCTTTCTTT.

The sample holds many counts of this clonotype. Sequence at one end of the junction differs from germline and may be a read error. The DNA for the CDR3 is TGTACCAGGAAGGAGGGGGCCAACACTGAAGCTTTCTTT. It specifies CTRKEGANTEAFF. V is TRBV6-1 and J is TRBJ1-1, with TRBD1 matching 7 bases. Germline loops: CDR1 MNHNS, CDR2 SASEGT. The CDR3 is 13 residues long.

As for this clonotype: It may be a read error: a sequence one base away is much more abundant. The rearrangement uses TRBV6-2 or TRBV6-3 and TRBJ2-7, with TRBD2 matching 8 bases. The CDR3 is made up of 14 amino acids. The J segment lost 2 bases and the V segment lost 5 bases, leaving 5 bases of the junction unmatched. The germline V gene encodes CDR1 MNHEY and CDR2 SVGEGT. CDR3 sequence reads: CASSNSGLAYEQYF. Here the CDR3 DNA reads TGTGCCAGCAGTAATTCGGGACTAGCCTACGAGCAGTACTTC.